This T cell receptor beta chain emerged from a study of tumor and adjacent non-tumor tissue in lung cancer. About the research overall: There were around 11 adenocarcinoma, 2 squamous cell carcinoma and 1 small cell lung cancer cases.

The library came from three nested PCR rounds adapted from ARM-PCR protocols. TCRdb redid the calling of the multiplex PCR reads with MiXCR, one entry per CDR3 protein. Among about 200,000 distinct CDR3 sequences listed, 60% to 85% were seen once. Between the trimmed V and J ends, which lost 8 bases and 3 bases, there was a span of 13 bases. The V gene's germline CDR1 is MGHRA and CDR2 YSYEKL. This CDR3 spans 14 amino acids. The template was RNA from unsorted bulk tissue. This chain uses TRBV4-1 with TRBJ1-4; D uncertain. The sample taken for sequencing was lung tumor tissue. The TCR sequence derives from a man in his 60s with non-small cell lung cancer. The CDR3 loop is CASSWSMANEKLFF. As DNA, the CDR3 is TGCGCCAGCTCATGGAGCATGGCTAATGAAAAACTGTTTTTT.